This T cell receptor (beta chain) derives from a study of T cell repertoires in aging, cancer and after chemotherapy. The wider study: Patients with glioblastoma brain tumors were sampled before and after temozolomide-based therapy. Points from the study as a whole: The repertoire data cannot show anything about immunological memory following chemotherapy. Untreated cancer patients had significantly lower blood TCR diversity than age-matched healthy donors. Across the chemotherapy interval, each cancer cohort showed higher median generation probability, suggesting thymic rebound.

The CDR3 consists of 18 residues. CDR1 is MRHNA and CDR2 is SNTAGT in the germline V gene. TCR beta rearrangements were amplified from peripheral blood genomic DNA. Multiplex touch-down PCR with TRB-A/B primers amplified rearranged V-D-J TRB sequences. TCRdb called the multiplex PCR reads again in MiXCR, with one record for every CDR3 protein. The table has about 2,600 distinct CDR3 sequences, around three fifths seen once. In regard to this clonotype: The antigen is undetermined. One end of the junction does not line up with germline, which may come from a read error.

The sequenced material came from blood. The sequence was obtained from a human donor with a solid tumor. The chain combines TRBV6-4 with TRBJ1-3; the D is unclear. The DNA for the CDR3 is TGTGCCAGCAGTTACTCGATCGGGTCTCCGGGCTCTGGAAACACCATATATTTT. Its translation: CASSYSIGSPGSGNTIYF.